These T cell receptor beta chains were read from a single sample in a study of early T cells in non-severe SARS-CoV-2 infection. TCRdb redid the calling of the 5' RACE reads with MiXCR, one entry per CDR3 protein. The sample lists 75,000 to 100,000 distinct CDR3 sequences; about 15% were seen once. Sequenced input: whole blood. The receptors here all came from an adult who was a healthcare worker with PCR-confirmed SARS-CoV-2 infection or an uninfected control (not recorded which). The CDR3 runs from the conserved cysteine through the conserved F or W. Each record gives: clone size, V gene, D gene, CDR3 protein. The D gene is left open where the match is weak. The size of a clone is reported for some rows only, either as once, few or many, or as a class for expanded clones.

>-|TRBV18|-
CASSQGNNEQFF
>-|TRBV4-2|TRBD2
CASSPRTSSYEQYF
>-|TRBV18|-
CASSRGPNTEAFF
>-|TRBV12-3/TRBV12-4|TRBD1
CASSPDRHSPLHF
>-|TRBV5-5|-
CASSFWGIEAFF
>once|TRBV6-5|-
CASSRQGAGNTIYF
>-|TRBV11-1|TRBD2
CASSQSGTSDTQYF
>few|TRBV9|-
CASSVNPTDTQYF
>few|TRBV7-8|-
CASSLQLASSTDTQYF
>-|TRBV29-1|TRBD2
CSSQRERGTGELFF
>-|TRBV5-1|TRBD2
CASGLAGASTDTQYF
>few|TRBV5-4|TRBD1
CASSLGTGGVGTDTQYF
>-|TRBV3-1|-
CASWGRNEQFF
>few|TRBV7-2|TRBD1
CASSLAGQGTGELFF
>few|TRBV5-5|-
CASRMGLALREQFF
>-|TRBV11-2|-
CASSFRPTGQPQHF
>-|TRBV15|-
CATSRGGGRSYEQYF
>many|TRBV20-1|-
CSARANGNEQFF
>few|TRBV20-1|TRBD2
CSAWEGRNEQFF
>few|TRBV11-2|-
CASSLNIAGSSYEQYF
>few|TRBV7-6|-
CARWGGSPLHF
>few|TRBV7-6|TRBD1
CASSRDRDLYNEQFF
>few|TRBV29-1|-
CSASLDLNEQFF
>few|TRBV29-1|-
CSGLKQSSYNEQFF
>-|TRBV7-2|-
CASSLSAGQETQYF
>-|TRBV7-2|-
CASSWKGPEQYF
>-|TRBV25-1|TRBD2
CASSHLAGGADTQYF
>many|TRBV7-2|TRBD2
CASRGLAGARALYNEQFF
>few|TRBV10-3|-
CAISPETGTSTDTQYF
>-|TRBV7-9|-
CASSPSGSREQYF
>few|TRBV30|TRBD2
CAWRERESSYEQYF
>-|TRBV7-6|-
CASSLANGIGNEQFF
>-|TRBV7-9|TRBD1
CASSSWTGRVGNEQFF
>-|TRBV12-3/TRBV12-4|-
CASIFVGENTIYF
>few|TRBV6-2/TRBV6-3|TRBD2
CASSYSTGLARVPDTQYF
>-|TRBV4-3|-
CASSQSPDGPTAIYF
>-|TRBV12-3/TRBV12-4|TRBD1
CASSLRGLRTDTQYF
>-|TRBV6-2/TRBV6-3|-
CASSYSKGAFF
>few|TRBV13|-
CASSRGAGVEQYF
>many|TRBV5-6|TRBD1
CASSSDRGLNTEAFF
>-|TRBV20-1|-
CSVGWRDTQYF
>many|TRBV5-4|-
CASSLFPQETQYF
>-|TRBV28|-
CASSLRGKQFF
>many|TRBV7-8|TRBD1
CASNRGPNEKLFF
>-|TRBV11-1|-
CASSLSTTQETQYF
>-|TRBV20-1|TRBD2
CSARDNRGSGLANYNEQFF
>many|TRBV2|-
CASRVGGGNTEAFF
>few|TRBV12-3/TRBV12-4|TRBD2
CASSLGILAEETQYF
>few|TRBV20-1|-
CSASPSLNTEAFF